The 10 T cell receptor beta chains below come from one sample, sequenced in a study of OX40 agonist ivuxolimab in advanced cancers. Clones were sequenced by immunoSEQ multiplex PCR, and TCRdb holds only the in-frame ones, with some missing. Of approximately 52,000 clones listed, over 80% are singletons. This specimen consisted of CD4+ or CD8+ T cells sorted from blood, obtained in a trial of the OX40 agonist ivuxolimab. All receptors derive from an adult with an advanced solid tumor such as melanoma, head and neck, liver or kidney cancer.

This clone has more than one count but fewer than ten. The rearrangement uses TRBV4-1 and TRBJ1-1; D possibly corresponds to TRBD1 (5 bases). This CDR3 has 14 amino acids. The V gene lost 6 bases and the J gene lost 1 base, with 12 bases spanning the gap. Germline values: CDR1 MGHRA, CDR2 YSYEKL. CDR3 coding DNA: TGCGCCAGCAGGGGACTATTGAGGAACACTGAAGCTTTCTTT. This encodes CASRGLLRNTEAFF.

J is TRBJ2-7 and V is TRBV29-1, with D possibly TRBD1 on 5 matching bases. Germline values: CDR1 SQVTM, CDR2 ANQGSEA. The V and J ends lost 6 bases and 0 bases respectively, with 9 bases between them. The CDR3 covers 12 residues. The CDR3 DNA is TGCAGCGTGGAGACAGTCTCCTACGAGCAGTACTTC. Residues: CSVETVSYEQYF.

Within the sample, this clone is medium-sized. This sequence joins TRBV7-9 and TRBJ1-2; D is unclear. The CDR3 is 14 amino acids. Germline V gene lookup returns CDR1 SEHNR and CDR2 FQNEAQ (reference sequence). V lost 3 bases, J lost 0 bases, and 8 bases lay in between. CDR3 amino acids: CASSFPRTNYGYTF. The CDR3 DNA reads TGTGCCAGCAGCTTCCCCAGGACTAACTATGGCTACACCTTC.

The chain recombines TRBV2 with TRBJ2-6; D ambiguous. The CDR3 contains 16 residues. V lost 5 bases and J lost 4, with 15 bases in between. Germline lookup yields CDR1 SNHLY and CDR2 FYNNEI. Written as DNA, the CDR3 is TGTGCCAGCAGTCAAAGGTCTGAAATCGGGGCCAACGTCCTGACTTTC. Translation: CASSQRSEIGANVLTF.

CDR3 sequence reads: CACAEGLSDEQFF. The CDR3 nucleotides read TGTGCCTGCGCTGAGGGGTTGTCGGATGAGCAGTTCTTC. V and J are TRBV30 and TRBJ2-1, with D perhaps being TRBD1 or TRBD2 (5 bases each). Germline V gene sequence: CDR1 GTSNPN, CDR2 SVGIG (reference sequence). The CDR3 runs to 13 residues. Between the trimmed V and J ends, which lost 6 bases and 8 bases, there was a span of 17 bases.

This clone was picked up one time. This chain uses TRBV4-3 with TRBJ1-3, with 7 bases identical to TRBD1. V was clipped by 1 base and J by 4 bases; unmatched bases: 7. From germline, CDR1 is LGHNA and CDR2 YSLEER. The CDR3 is 16 amino acids. The CDR3 sequence is CASSQGPRQGGNTIYF. In DNA, the CDR3 is TGCGCCAGCAGCCAAGGCCCGAGACAGGGCGGAAACACCATATATTTT.

The genes are TRBV5-6 and TRBJ1-1, with 8 positions matching TRBD1. The germline gives CDR1 SGHDT, CDR2 YYEEEE. This CDR3 is built from 15 residues. With V trimmed by 3 bases and J by 2 bases, 6 bases remained unmatched. CDR3 DNA: TGTGCCAGCAGCTCCACAGGGGGGAGTAACACTGAAGCTTTCTTT. Translated: CASSSTGGSNTEAFF.

The CDR3 protein is CASSLVPGIASGANVLTF. CDR3 DNA: TGTGCCAGCAGCTTAGTTCCCGGGATTGCCTCCGGGGCCAACGTCCTGACTTTC. The V and J genes are TRBV7-2 and TRBJ2-6; possible D gene TRBD2, 5 bases. Looked up from germline, CDR1 is SGHTA and CDR2 is FQGNSA. Trimming left V 1 base short and J 4 bases short, with 17 bases between. This CDR3 region has 18 residues.

The gene calls are TRBV5-8 and TRBJ2-4; 7 bases align to TRBD2. This CDR3 has 16 residues. The germline V gene encodes CDR1 SGHTS and CDR2 YDEGEE. J was trimmed by 0 bases and V by 4 bases; bases with no gene match: 7. This CDR3 is CASSQWEGLAKNIQYF. CDR3 sequence (DNA): TGTGCCAGCAGCCAATGGGAGGGGCTAGCCAAAAACATTCAGTACTTC.

The V call is TRBV9, the J call TRBJ2-7; 10 positions agree with TRBD1. Germline lookup yields CDR1 SGDLS and CDR2 YYNGEE. V dropped 0 bases and J dropped 8; count of bases not matched to a gene: 8. The CDR3 spans 15 residues. The CDR3 DNA follows: TGTGCCAGCAGCGTAGACACGACAGGGGGCACGAAGCAGTACTTC. Its translation: CASSVDTTGGTKQYF.